A single sample gave rise to the 7 T cell receptor beta chains below, sequenced in a study of cytomegalovirus exposure and HLA in healthy donors. Assay used: immunoSEQ multiplex PCR; TCRdb lists only in-frame clones, some missing. The sample lists more than 90,000 clones, around 88% occurring once. Sequenced: PBMCs. The receptor set was obtained from a young man in good health and CMV-seronegative.

J is TRBJ1-1 and V is TRBV2, with D tentatively TRBD1 (5 bases). This CDR3 has 14 amino acids. Germline CDR1 is SNHLY and CDR2 is FYNNEI. V was trimmed by 7 bases and J by 11 bases, leaving 23 bases between them. This CDR3 reads CASNFVRGTMGAFF. The CDR3 region has the DNA TGTGCCAGCAATTTTGTTAGGGGCACGATGGGCGCTTTCTTT.

A remark on this clone: The sample contains more than one DNA sequence encoding this CDR3. The chain uses TRBV27 and TRBJ1-1; D is uncertain. Trimming left V 0 bases short and J 2 bases short, with 7 bases between. Germline V lookup: CDR1 MNHEY, CDR2 SMNVEV (reference sequence). This CDR3 contains 14 residues. CDR3: CASSLSSVNTEAFF. Here the CDR3 DNA reads TGTGCCAGCAGTTTATCTTCAGTAAACACTGAAGCTTTCTTT.

J is TRBJ2-7 and V is TRBV28, with TRBD1 matching 8 bases. CDR3 length: 15 amino acids. After removal of 6 bases from V and 1 base from J, the junction contained 8 bases not matched to a gene. From germline, CDR1 is MDHEN and CDR2 SYDVKM. The CDR3 loop reads CASSQGTGGSYEQYF. The CDR3, as DNA: TGTGCCAGCAGCCAAGGGACAGGTGGGTCCTACGAGCAGTACTTC.

The rearrangement uses TRBV13 and TRBJ1-3; no clear D. Trimming pared 0 bases from V and 4 bases from J, leaving 10 bases between. There are 15 residues in the CDR3. CDR1 is PRHDT, CDR2 FYEKMQ, per germline (reference sequence). This chain's CDR3 is CASSLGGLSGNTIYF. In nucleotides, the CDR3 is TGTGCCAGCAGCTTAGGCGGTTTGTCGGGAAACACCATATATTTT.

This chain links TRBV5-1 with TRBJ1-2; TRBD1 matches 7 bases. CDR3 size: 17 residues. CDR1 is SGHRS, CDR2 YFSETQ, per germline. Unmatched junction bases numbered 16, after V lost 3 bases and J lost 5 bases. The CDR3 reads CASSSALLGQDRYGYTF. DNA of the CDR3: TGCGCCAGCAGCTCCGCCCTACTTGGACAGGACCGTTATGGCTACACCTTC.

The genes are TRBV27 and TRBJ1-5; D is perhaps TRBD1 (5 bases). Deletions cut 8 bases from V and 5 bases from J, with 13 bases between. The CDR3 covers 13 residues. Germline CDR1 is MNHEY and CDR2 is SMNVEV (reference sequence). The CDR3: CASRGGVYQPQHF. CDR3 nucleotide sequence: TGTGCCAGCCGGGGGGGGGTATATCAGCCCCAGCATTTT.

The gene calls are TRBV7-2 and TRBJ1-1; D gene unclear. This CDR3 is built from 16 residues. V was pared by 1 base and J by 3 bases, with 15 bases between. Germline V CDR1 and CDR2: SGHTA, FQGNSA. The CDR3 DNA follows: TGTGCCAGCAGCTTAGTTCTGTTGGAGAGGCACACTGAAGCTTTCTTT. The encoded protein is CASSLVLLERHTEAFF.